This T cell receptor (beta chain) was sequenced during a study of blood T cell repertoires in COVID-19. Across the whole study: The origin of the acute and convalescent COVID-19 samples was the United States, Italy and Spain. Sample material is recorded as cDNA or gDNA derived from T cells, B-cell-depleted T cells, or PBMCs.

As originally analysed: Estimated nucleated cell counts came from reference gene primer amplification. Produced via immunoSEQ multiplex PCR; TCRdb's table is partial and in-frame only. The DNA gave D and trimming, while V, J and clone size come from that table. The sample shows 150,000 or so clones, roughly 89% of them seen only once. The sequence was obtained from a human donor in a cohort sampled during active COVID-19. Sequencing was performed on peripheral blood.

The CDR3 is CASSPDLAGGTDTQYF. In DNA, the CDR3 is TGTGCCAGCAGCCCCGATCTAGCGGGGGGGACAGATACGCAGTATTTT. The gene calls are TRBV7-3 and TRBJ2-3, with TRBD2 matching 12 bases. Germline CDR1 and CDR2: SGHTA and FQGTGA. V lost 5 bases to trimming and J lost 3 bases; unmatched junction nucleotides: 6. This CDR3 is 16 amino acids long.